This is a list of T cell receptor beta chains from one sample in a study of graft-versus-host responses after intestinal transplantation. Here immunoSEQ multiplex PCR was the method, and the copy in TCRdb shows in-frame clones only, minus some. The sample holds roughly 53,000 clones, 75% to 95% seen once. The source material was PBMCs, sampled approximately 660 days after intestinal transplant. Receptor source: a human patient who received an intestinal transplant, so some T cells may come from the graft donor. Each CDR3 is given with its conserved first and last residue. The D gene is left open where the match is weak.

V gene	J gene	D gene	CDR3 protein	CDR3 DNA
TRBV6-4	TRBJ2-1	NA	CASSDGINEQFF	TGTGCCAGCAGTGACGGTATCAATGAGCAGTTCTTC
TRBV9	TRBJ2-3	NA	CASSWGDGSPRGTQYF	TGTGCCAGCAGTTGGGGGGACGGCTCTCCAAGGGGTACGCAGTATTTT
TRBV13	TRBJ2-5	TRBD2	CASSSGVVAGETQYF	TGTGCCAGCAGCTCCGGGGTGGTAGCGGGAGAGACCCAGTACTTC
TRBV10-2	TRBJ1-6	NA	CASSESRPENSPLHF	TGCGCCAGCAGTGAGTCTCGGCCAGAGAATTCACCCCTCCACTTT
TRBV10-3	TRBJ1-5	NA	CAISESVGNQPQHF	TGTGCCATCAGTGAGTCGGTAGGCAATCAGCCCCAGCATTTT
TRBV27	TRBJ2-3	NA	CASRRFWNWPDTQYF	TGTGCCAGCAGGCGGTTTTGGAACTGGCCCGATACGCAGTATTTT
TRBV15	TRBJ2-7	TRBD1	CATRDPGQGSHEQYF	TGTGCCACCAGAGATCCGGGACAGGGCAGCCACGAGCAGTACTTC
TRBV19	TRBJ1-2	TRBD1	CASSRPTGTGALLTF	TGTGCCAGTAGTAGACCGACCGGGACAGGGGCTCTCCTCACCTTC
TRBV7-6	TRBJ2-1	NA	CASSLRTDGRLFF	TGTGCCAGCAGCCTGAGAACCGATGGGCGATTGTTCTTC
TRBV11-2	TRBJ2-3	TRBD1	CASSFFRGLSDTQYF	TGTGCCAGCAGCTTTTTTAGGGGGCTGTCCGATACGCAGTATTTT
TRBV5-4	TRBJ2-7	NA	CASSLVGNYEQYF	TGTGCCAGCAGCTTGGTTGGTAACTACGAGCAGTACTTC
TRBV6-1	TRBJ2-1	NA	CASSEAKGPVFF	TGTGCCAGCAGTGAAGCGAAGGGACCGGTGTTCTTC
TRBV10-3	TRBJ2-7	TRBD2	CAISEPALLAGSGEQYF	TGTGCCATCAGTGAGCCCGCTCTTTTAGCGGGGTCGGGCGAGCAGTACTTC
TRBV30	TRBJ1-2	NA	CAWGTGYGYTF	TGTGCCTGGGGGACCGGGTATGGCTACACCTTC
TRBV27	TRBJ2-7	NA	CASSLSGRRGVNYEQYF	TGTGCCAGCAGTTTATCCGGCAGGAGAGGAGTAAACTACGAGCAGTACTTC